This passage covers 5 T cell receptor beta chains from one sample sequenced in a study of T cells in Graves' hyperthyroidism and ophthalmopathy. Researchers amplified the TCR beta CDR3 regions from RNA transcripts. Using the HTBI primer set, a first-round RT-PCR was run on the TCR CDR3. TCRdb itself ran the multiplex PCR reads through MiXCR, one entry per CDR3 protein. Of about 620,000 distinct CDR3 sequences listed, under 20% are singletons. The sample taken for sequencing was blood. Receptors were obtained from a woman between 25 and 40 years old with Graves' hyperthyroidism.

This clonotype was detected ten times or more. The chain couples TRBV10-3 to TRBJ2-1, with 8 bases that match TRBD1. From germline, CDR1 is ENHRY and CDR2 SYGVKD. V lost 6 bases to trimming and J lost 8 bases; unmatched junction nucleotides: 9. This CDR3 comprises 14 residues. Here the CDR3 reads CAIRKTGTGDEQFF. The CDR3, as DNA: TGTGCCATCAGGAAGACCGGGACAGGAGATGAGCAGTTCTTC.

This clonotype was detected many times. The chain has TRBV2 and TRBJ1-5; 12 bases map to TRBD1. Trimming removed 6 bases from V and 4 bases from J; junction bases left unmatched: 7. Germline V gene sequence: CDR1 SNHLY, CDR2 FYNNEI. This CDR3 is built from 16 residues. CDR3 bases: TGTGCCAGCAGGATGGGACAGGGGGCTCGGAATCAGCCCCAGCATTTT. The encoded protein is CASRMGQGARNQPQHF.

This clonotype was seen a few times. The V call is TRBV18, the J call TRBJ1-4, with D perhaps matching TRBD1 (6 bases). The V end lost 3 bases, the J end lost 0 bases, and 14 bases lay between the germline ends. Germline V gene sequence: CDR1 KGHSH, CDR2 LQKENI. CDR3 length: 17 residues. CDR3 DNA: TGTGCCAGCTCACCGCTCCTGGACAGAGCAACTAATGAAAAACTGTTTTTT. Encoded protein: CASSPLLDRATNEKLFF.

This clonotype came up a few times. CDR3 loop: CSAHDSGSYEQYF. The CDR3 DNA follows: TGCAGTGCGCACGATAGCGGGAGCTACGAGCAGTACTTC. The chain joins TRBV20-1 to TRBJ2-7; 9 bases are a match to TRBD2. CDR3 size: 13 residues. V lost 6 bases, J lost 3 bases, and 6 bases stayed unmatched. Germline assignment: CDR1 DFQATT and CDR2 SNEGSKA (reference sequence).

This clonotype occurred many times. J is TRBJ2-7 and V is TRBV28; D remains ambiguous. The CDR3 extends over 15 amino acids. Germline V gene sequence: CDR1 MDHEN, CDR2 SYDVKM. Trimming removed 3 bases at V and 3 bases at J, with 15 bases between. CDR3 nucleotides: TGTGCCAGCAGTTTTCCTCGACACTACCACTACGAGCAGTACTTC. It yields the protein CASSFPRHYHYEQYF.